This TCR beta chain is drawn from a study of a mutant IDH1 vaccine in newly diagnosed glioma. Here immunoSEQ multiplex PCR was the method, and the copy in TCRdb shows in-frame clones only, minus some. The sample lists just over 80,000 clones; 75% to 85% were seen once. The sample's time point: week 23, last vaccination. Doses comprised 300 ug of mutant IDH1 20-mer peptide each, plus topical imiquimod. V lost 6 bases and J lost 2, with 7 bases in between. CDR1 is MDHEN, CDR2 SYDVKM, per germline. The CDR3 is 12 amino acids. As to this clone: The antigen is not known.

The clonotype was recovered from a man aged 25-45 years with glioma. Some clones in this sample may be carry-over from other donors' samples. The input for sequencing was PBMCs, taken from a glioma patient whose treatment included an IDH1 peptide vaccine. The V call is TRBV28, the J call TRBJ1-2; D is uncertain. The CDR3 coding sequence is TGTGCCAGCAGCATGAAGAACTATGGCTACACCTTC. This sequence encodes CASSMKNYGYTF.